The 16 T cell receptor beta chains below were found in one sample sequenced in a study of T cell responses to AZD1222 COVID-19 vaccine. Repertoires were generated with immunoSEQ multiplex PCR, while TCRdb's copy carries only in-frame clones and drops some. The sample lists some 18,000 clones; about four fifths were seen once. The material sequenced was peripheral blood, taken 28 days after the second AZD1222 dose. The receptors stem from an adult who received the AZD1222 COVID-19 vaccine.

The CDR3: CASARDSDDVLTF. As DNA, the CDR3 is TGCGCCAGTGCTCGGGATTCGGACGACGTCCTGACTTTC. The chain has TRBV5-1 and TRBJ2-6; tentatively, D is TRBD2 (5 bases). V dropped 8 bases and J dropped 11 bases, with 17 bases sitting between them. Germline-derived CDR1 and CDR2 are SGHRS and YFSETQ. The CDR3 spans 13 residues.

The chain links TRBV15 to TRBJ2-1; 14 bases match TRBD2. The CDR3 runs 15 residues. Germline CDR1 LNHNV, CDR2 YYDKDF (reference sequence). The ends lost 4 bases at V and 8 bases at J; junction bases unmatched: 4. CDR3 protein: CATSTGLAGAYEQFF. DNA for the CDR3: TGTGCCACCAGCACGGGACTAGCGGGAGCCTATGAGCAGTTCTTC. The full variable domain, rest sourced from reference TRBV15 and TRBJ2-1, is DAMVIQNPRYQVTQFGKPVTLSCSQTLNHNVMYWYQQKSSQAPKLLFHYYDKDFNNEADTPDNFQSRRPNTSFCFLDIRSPGLGDTAMYLCATSTGLAGAYEQFFGPGTRLTVL.

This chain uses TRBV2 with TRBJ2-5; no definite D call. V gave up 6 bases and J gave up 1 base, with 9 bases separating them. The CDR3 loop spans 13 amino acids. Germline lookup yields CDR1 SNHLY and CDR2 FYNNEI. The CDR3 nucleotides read TGTGCCAGCAGCCTTAGGGTCCAAGAGACCCAGTACTTC. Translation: CASSLRVQETQYF.

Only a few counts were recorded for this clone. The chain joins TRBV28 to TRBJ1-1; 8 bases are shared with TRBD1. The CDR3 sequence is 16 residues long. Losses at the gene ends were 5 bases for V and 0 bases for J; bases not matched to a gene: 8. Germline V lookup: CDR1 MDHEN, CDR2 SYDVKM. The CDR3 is CASSPLGQGMNTEAFF. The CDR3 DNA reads TGTGCCAGCAGTCCCCTCGGACAGGGTATGAACACTGAAGCTTTCTTT.

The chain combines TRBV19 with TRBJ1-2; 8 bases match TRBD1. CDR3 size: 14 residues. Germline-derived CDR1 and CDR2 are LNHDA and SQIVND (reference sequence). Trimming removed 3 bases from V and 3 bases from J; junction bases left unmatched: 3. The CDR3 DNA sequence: TGTGCCAGTAGTATCCAGGGGGCTGACTATGGCTACACCTTC. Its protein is CASSIQGADYGYTF.

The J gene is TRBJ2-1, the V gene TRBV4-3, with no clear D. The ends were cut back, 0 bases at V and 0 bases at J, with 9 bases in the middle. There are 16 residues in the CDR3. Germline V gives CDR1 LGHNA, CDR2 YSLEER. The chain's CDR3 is CASSQDYVDSYNEQFF. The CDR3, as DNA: TGCGCCAGCAGCCAAGATTACGTCGACTCCTACAATGAGCAGTTCTTC.

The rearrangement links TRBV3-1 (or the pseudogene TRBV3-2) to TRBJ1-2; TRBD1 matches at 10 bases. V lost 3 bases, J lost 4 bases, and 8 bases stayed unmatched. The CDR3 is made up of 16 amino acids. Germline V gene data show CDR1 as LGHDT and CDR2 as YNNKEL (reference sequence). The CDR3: CASSQLPGQGSYGYTF. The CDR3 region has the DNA TGTGCCAGCAGCCAGCTACCGGGACAGGGGAGCTATGGCTACACCTTC.

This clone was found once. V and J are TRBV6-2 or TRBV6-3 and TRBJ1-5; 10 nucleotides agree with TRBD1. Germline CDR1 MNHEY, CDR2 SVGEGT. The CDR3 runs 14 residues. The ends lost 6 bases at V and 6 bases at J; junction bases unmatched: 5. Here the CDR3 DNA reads TGTGCCAGCAGCCTGACAGGGGGCGGTCAGCCCCAGCATTTT. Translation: CASSLTGGGQPQHF.

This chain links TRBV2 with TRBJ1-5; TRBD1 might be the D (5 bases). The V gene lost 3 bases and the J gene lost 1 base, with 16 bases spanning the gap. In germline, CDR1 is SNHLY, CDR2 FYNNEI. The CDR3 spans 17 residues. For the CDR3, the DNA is TGTGCCAGCAGTGAGGTCTGGGACCTCGGGAGCAATCAGCCCCAGCATTTT. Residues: CASSEVWDLGSNQPQHF.

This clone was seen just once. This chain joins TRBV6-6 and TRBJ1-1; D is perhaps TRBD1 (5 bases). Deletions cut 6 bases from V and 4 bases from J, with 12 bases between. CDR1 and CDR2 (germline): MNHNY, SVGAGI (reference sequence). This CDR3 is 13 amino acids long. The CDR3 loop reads CASSLGEATEAFF. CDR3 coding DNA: TGTGCCAGCAGCCTGGGGGAAGCCACTGAAGCTTTCTTT.

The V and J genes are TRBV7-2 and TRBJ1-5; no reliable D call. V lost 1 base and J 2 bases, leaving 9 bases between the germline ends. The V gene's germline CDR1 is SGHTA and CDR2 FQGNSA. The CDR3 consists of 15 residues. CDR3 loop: CASSLVADGNQPQHF. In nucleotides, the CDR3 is TGTGCCAGCAGCTTAGTAGCGGACGGCAATCAGCCCCAGCATTTT.

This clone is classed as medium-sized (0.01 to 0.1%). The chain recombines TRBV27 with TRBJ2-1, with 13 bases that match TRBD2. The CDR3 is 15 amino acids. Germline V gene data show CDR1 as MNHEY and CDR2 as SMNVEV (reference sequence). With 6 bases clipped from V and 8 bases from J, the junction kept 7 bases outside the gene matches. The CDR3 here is CASRRGLAGWDEQFF. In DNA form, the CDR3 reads TGTGCCAGCAGAAGGGGACTAGCGGGGTGGGATGAGCAGTTCTTC.

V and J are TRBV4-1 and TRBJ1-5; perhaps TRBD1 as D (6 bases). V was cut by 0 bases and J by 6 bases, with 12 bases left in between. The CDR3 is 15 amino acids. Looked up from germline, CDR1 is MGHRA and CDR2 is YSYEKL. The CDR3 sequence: CASSQDPGAGQPQHF. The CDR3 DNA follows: TGCGCCAGCAGCCAAGACCCGGGGGCGGGTCAGCCCCAGCATTTT.

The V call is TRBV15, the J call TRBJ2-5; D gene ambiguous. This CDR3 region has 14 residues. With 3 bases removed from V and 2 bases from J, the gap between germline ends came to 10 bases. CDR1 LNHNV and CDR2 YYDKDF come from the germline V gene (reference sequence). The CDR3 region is CATSRGIQQETQYF. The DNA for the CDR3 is TGTGCCACCAGCAGGGGGATCCAACAAGAGACCCAGTACTTC.

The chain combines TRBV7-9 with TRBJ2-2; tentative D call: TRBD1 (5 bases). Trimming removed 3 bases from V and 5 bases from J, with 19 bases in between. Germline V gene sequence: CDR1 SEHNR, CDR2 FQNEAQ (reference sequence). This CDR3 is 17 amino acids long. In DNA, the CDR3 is TGTGCCAGCAGCTTCCTGACAGCAATAGCTGGGACCGGGGAGCTGTTTTTT. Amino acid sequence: CASSFLTAIAGTGELFF.

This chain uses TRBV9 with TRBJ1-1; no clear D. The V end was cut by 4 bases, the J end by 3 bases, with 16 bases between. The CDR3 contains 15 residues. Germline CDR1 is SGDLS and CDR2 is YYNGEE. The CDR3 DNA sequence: TGTGCCAGCAGCCCCCGACAAGGGCTAGACACTGAAGCTTTCTTT. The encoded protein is CASSPRQGLDTEAFF.